Presented here are 18 T cell receptor beta chains from one specimen sequenced in a study of blood T cell repertoires in COVID-19. Sequencing was performed with immunoSEQ multiplex PCR; in TCRdb, only in-frame clones are kept and a portion is missing. The table has about 250,000 clones, approximately 88% seen once. Sample: peripheral blood. Every receptor here comes from a woman in her thirties with COVID-19, enrolled during active disease.

The V call is TRBV28, the J call TRBJ1-2; TRBD1 matches 7 bases. V lost 6 bases, J lost 8 bases, and 12 bases stayed unmatched. Germline lookup yields CDR1 MDHEN and CDR2 SYDVKM. The CDR3 has 14 residues. The DNA of the CDR3 is TGTGCCAGCAGACGGGACAGACCTATCGGGGGCTACACCTTC. As protein: CASRRDRPIGGYTF.

The chain carries TRBV7-2 and TRBJ1-2; D ambiguous. The CDR3 spans 14 residues. The V and J ends lost 8 bases and 5 bases respectively, with 18 bases between them. Germline CDR1 SGHTA, CDR2 FQGNSA. The DNA of the CDR3 is TGTGCCAGCGTTTTTAGTGCCGGTGAATATGGCTACACCTTC. Translation gives CASVFSAGEYGYTF. Full variable domain (remainder filled in from reference TRBV7-2 and TRBJ1-2): GAGVSQSPSNKVTEKGKDVELRCDPISGHTALYWYRQSLGQGLEFLIYFQGNSAPDKSGLPSDRFSAERTGGSVSTLTIQRTQQEDSAVYLCASVFSAGEYGYTFGSGTRLTVV.

The V gene is TRBV4-3, the J gene TRBJ2-5; TRBD2 matches at 7 bases. CDR1 is LGHNA, CDR2 YSLEER, per germline. The CDR3 spans 16 residues. J was trimmed by 2 bases and V by 3 bases; bases with no gene match: 9. CDR3 DNA sequence: TGCGCCAGCAGCCAGAGCCTTGGGGGGGGGCAAGAGACCCAGTACTTC. Its protein product is CASSQSLGGGQETQYF.

This clone showed up just a few times. V is TRBV24-1 and J is TRBJ2-7, with 9 bases matching TRBD1. Germline CDR1 KGHDR, CDR2 SFDVKD. This CDR3 comprises 18 residues. The V and J ends lost 5 bases and 1 base, in that order; junction bases with no gene match: 14. The CDR3 region is CATSALHRGQGPSYEQYV. CDR3 nucleotide sequence: TGTGCCACCAGTGCCCTCCATAGGGGACAGGGACCTTCCTACGAGCAGTACGTC.

The chain recombines TRBV18 with TRBJ2-3, with 7 positions matching TRBD1. The V gene's germline CDR1 is KGHSH and CDR2 LQKENI. The CDR3 runs to 14 residues. Trimming at V came to 5 bases and at J to 0 bases, leaving 2 bases not matched to a gene. In nucleotides, the CDR3 is TGTGCCAGCTCATCGGGACAGAGCACAGATACGCAGTATTTT. Its translation is CASSSGQSTDTQYF. The complete variable domain, with remaining parts taken from reference TRBV18 and TRBJ2-3, reads NAGVMQNPRHLVRRRGQEARLRCSPMKGHSHVYWYRQLPEEGLKFMVYLQKENIIDESGMPKERFSAEFPKEGPSILRIQQVVRGDSAAYFCASSSGQSTDTQYFGPGTRLTVL.

This clone was counted only a few times. The V call is TRBV6-4, the J call TRBJ2-1, with TRBD2 matching over 13 bases. The CDR3 loop spans 17 amino acids. The J segment lost 7 bases and the V segment lost 1 base, leaving 7 bases of the junction unmatched. Germline assignment: CDR1 MRHNA and CDR2 SNTAGT. The CDR3 DNA sequence: TGTGCCAGCAGTGACTGGTCCGGGACTAGCGGGAATAATGAGCAGTTCTTC. It specifies CASSDWSGTSGNNEQFF.

This clone occurred once. V is TRBV7-9 and J is TRBJ2-5; D is unclear. The ends were cut back, 4 bases at V and 4 bases at J, with 10 bases in the middle. The CDR3 length is 13 residues. The germline V gene encodes CDR1 SEHNR and CDR2 FQNEAQ (reference sequence). The CDR3 reads CASSSRTGETQYF. DNA of the CDR3: TGTGCCAGCAGCTCCCGCACGGGAGAGACCCAGTACTTC.

V and J are TRBV14 and TRBJ2-1, with 13 bases matching TRBD2. This CDR3 has 17 residues. After removal of 0 bases from V and 11 bases from J, the junction contained 10 bases not matched to a gene. Germline CDR1 SGHDN, CDR2 FVKESK. CDR3 nucleotides: TGTGCCAGCAGCCAAGAAAGGGGGACTAGCGGGGCCTTGAAGCAGTTCTTC. This codes for CASSQERGTSGALKQFF.

This chain links TRBV7-6 with TRBJ1-1; perhaps TRBD1 as D (5 bases). The CDR3 covers 18 residues. Germline V gene sequence: CDR1 SGHVS, CDR2 FNYEAQ. The germline V and J ends were trimmed by 4 bases and 0 bases, with 21 bases remaining between them. The CDR3 sequence: CASSSWGDEKYMNTEAFF. The CDR3 DNA is TGTGCCAGCAGCTCGTGGGGGGACGAGAAATATATGAACACTGAAGCTTTCTTT.

Only a few counts were recorded for this clone. The chain is built from TRBV10-2 and TRBJ1-1; D unclear. The germline gives CDR1 WSHSY, CDR2 SAAADI. V lost 1 base to trimming and J lost 3 bases, with 9 bases between them. The CDR3 length is 14 residues. The CDR3: CASSEYRSDTEAFF. CDR3 DNA: TGCGCCAGCAGTGAGTACCGGAGTGACACTGAAGCTTTCTTT.

The chain links TRBV19 to TRBJ2-6; D might be TRBD1 (6 bases). V shed 6 bases and J shed 0 bases, with 15 bases lying between them. Germline V lookup: CDR1 LNHDA, CDR2 SQIVND (reference sequence). The CDR3 covers 17 residues. CDR3 region: CASRGTLDFSGANVLTF. CDR3 nucleotides: TGTGCCAGTAGGGGGACATTAGATTTCTCTGGGGCCAACGTCCTGACTTTC.

V usage is TRBV18 and J usage is TRBJ2-3; TRBD1 aligns across 10 bases. V shed 6 bases, J shed 5 bases, and the junction held 11 bases outside the gene matches. Germline V gene sequence: CDR1 KGHSH, CDR2 LQKENI. The CDR3 totals 16 residues. The chain's CDR3 is CASSLSPGQGRDTQYF. The CDR3, as DNA: TGTGCCAGCTCCCTTTCTCCGGGACAGGGGAGAGATACGCAGTATTTT.

This chain joins TRBV2 and TRBJ1-5; a weak D match, TRBD1 (6 bases). Germline V gives CDR1 SNHLY, CDR2 FYNNEI. The CDR3 runs to 19 residues. The ends were cut back, 3 bases at V and 0 bases at J, with 21 bases in the middle. CDR3 protein: CASSDRDTQTRFSNQPQHF. The CDR3 DNA sequence: TGTGCCAGCAGTGACCGGGACACCCAGACCCGCTTTAGCAATCAGCCCCAGCATTTT.

The V call is TRBV11-3, the J call TRBJ2-1; D is perhaps TRBD1 (5 bases). This CDR3 contains 15 residues. CDR1 is SGHNT and CDR2 is YENEEA in the germline V gene. V lost 2 bases, J lost 2 bases, and 10 bases lay in between. CDR3 nucleotide sequence: TGTGCCAGCAGCTTAATAGGGGTGCCCTACAATGAGCAGTTCTTC. Translating it yields CASSLIGVPYNEQFF.

The chain uses TRBV9 and TRBJ2-2, with 7 bases matching TRBD2. CDR3 size: 14 residues. V dropped 4 bases and J dropped 13; count of bases not matched to a gene: 13. Germline lookup yields CDR1 SGDLS and CDR2 YYNGEE. This chain's CDR3 is CASSLGLDSLGLFF. CDR3 DNA: TGTGCCAGCAGCCTAGGACTAGATTCGTTGGGGCTGTTTTTT.

The V and J genes are TRBV4-1 and TRBJ2-7, with TRBD2 matching 10 bases. This CDR3 is built from 15 residues. After removal of 1 base from V and 3 bases from J, the junction contained 3 bases not matched to a gene. The germline gives CDR1 MGHRA, CDR2 YSYEKL. The CDR3 bases are TGCGCCAGCAGCCAAGGAACTAGCGGGATCTACGAGCAGTACTTC. Translated, it gives CASSQGTSGIYEQYF.

The gene calls are TRBV14 and TRBJ1-4, with 9 positions matching TRBD1. Germline CDR1 and CDR2: SGHDN and FVKESK. This CDR3 spans 17 amino acids. Trimming cost V 0 bases and J 7 bases; bases outside gene matches: 9. The CDR3 DNA sequence: TGTGCCAGCAGCCAAGATCGTGCGACAGGGGGTTTTGAAAAACTGTTTTTT. Translating it yields CASSQDRATGGFEKLFF.

This chain joins TRBV19 and TRBJ2-7, with D perhaps matching TRBD2 (6 bases). This CDR3 is built from 14 residues. Trimming left V 6 bases short and J 5 bases short, with 17 bases between. Germline assignment: CDR1 LNHDA and CDR2 SQIVND (reference sequence). CDR3 nucleotide sequence: TGTGCCAGTAGAAACCGGGACTTGGGAAACGAGCAGTACTTC. It translates to CASRNRDLGNEQYF.